This TCR beta chain is from a study of shared clonotypes between healthy human individuals. CDR1 and CDR2 from the germline V gene are MDHEN and SYDVKM. Losses at the gene ends were 5 bases for V and 2 bases for J; bases not matched to a gene: 2. CDR3 length: 14 amino acids. Donors comprised healthy HIV-negative adults lacking recent acute infections or vaccinations. The count of this clone is one. The same CDR3 can be traced to other DNA sequences in this sample. This table comes from immunoSEQ multiplex PCR, and its TCRdb copy is limited to in-frame clones, with some not included. Seen here are about 2.3 million clones, 85% to 95% observed once, and the top ten hold 0.37%.

This receptor was taken from a man between 18 and 29 years old in good health. Some clones in this sample may be carry-over from other donors' samples. The sequenced sample was naive CD4+ T cells from PBMCs. Subset given: CD45RA+ positively selected. The chain links TRBV28 to TRBJ1-3, with 8 bases aligning to TRBD1. As DNA, the CDR3 is TGTGCCAGCAGTCCACAGGGGGCTGGAAACACCATATATTTT. This gives the protein CASSPQGAGNTIYF.